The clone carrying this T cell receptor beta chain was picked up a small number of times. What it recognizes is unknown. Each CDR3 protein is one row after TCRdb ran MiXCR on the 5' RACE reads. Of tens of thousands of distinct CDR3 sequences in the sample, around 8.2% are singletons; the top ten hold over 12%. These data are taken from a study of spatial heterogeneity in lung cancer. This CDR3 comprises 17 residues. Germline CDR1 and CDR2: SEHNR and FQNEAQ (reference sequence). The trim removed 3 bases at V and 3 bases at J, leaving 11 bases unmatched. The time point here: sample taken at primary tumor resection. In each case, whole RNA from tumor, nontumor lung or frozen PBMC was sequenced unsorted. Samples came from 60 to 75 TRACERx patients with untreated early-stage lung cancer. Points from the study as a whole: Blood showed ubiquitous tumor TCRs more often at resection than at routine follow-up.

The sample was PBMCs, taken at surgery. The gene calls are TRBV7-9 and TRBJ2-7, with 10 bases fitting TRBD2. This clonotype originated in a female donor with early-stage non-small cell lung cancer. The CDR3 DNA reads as TGTGCCAGCAGCTTGGGGACTAGCGCGCTCGTGGGCTACGAGCAGTACTTC. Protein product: CASSLGTSALVGYEQYF.